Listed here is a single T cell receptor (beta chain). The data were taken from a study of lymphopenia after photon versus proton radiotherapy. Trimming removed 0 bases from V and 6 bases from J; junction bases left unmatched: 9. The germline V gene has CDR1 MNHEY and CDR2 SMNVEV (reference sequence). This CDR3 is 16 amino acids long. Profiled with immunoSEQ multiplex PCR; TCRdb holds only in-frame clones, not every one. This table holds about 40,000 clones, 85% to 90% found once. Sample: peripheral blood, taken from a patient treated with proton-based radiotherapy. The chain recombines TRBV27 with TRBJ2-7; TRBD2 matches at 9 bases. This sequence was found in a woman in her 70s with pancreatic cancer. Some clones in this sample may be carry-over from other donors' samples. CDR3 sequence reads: CASSLSPLAGRLEQYF. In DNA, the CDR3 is TGTGCCAGCAGTTTATCCCCCCTAGCGGGGAGACTCGAGCAGTACTTC.